This entry lists 25 T cell receptor beta chains sequenced from one sample in a study of ipilimumab plus nivolumab after autologous stem cell transplantation. Assay: immunoSEQ multiplex PCR; the TCRdb copy retains only in-frame clones and omits some. The data hold about 22,000 clones, with around 80% observed a single time. The sample here was PBMCs, taken in a trial of ipilimumab plus nivolumab as post-transplant consolidation. Every receptor here comes from a male donor with diffuse large B-cell lymphoma.

This CDR3 reads CASSDRDRGNTEAFF. In nucleotides, the CDR3 is TGTGCCAGTAGTGACCGGGACAGGGGGAACACTGAAGCTTTCTTT. The rearrangement joins TRBV19 to TRBJ1-1; 10 bases align to TRBD1. The germline gives CDR1 LNHDA, CDR2 SQIVND (reference sequence). The CDR3 covers 15 residues. The trim removed 5 bases at V and 1 base at J, leaving 4 bases unmatched.

The chain uses TRBV27 and TRBJ2-1, with 7 bases matching TRBD1. From germline, CDR1 is MNHEY and CDR2 SMNVEV (reference sequence). CDR3 length: 15 amino acids. V trimming: 0 bases; J trimming: 6 bases; junction bases outside the gene matches: 5. DNA for the CDR3: TGTGCCAGCAGTTTATCGACAGGGATCCCCAATGAGCAGTTCTTC. This gives the protein CASSLSTGIPNEQFF.

The chain carries TRBV19 and TRBJ1-1, with D unclear. V was pared by 4 bases and J by 3 bases, with 9 bases between. This CDR3 spans 13 amino acids. Germline loops: CDR1 LNHDA, CDR2 SQIVND (reference sequence). The CDR3 sequence is CASSTGRDTEAFF. CDR3 in DNA: TGTGCCAGTAGTACCGGACGGGACACTGAAGCTTTCTTT.

Turning to this clone: The same CDR3 also results from other DNA sequences found in this sample. The chain employs TRBV29-1 and TRBJ2-5; 8 positions match TRBD2. Germline V gene lookup returns CDR1 SQVTM and CDR2 ANQGSEA. V shed 4 bases and J 1 base; nucleotides not matched to a gene: 20. This CDR3 has 19 amino acids. The CDR3 coding sequence is TGCAGCGTTGCCGGGGTGGGCACTCGCGGGGGGACCAGCCAAGAGACCCAGTACTTC. The encoded protein is CSVAGVGTRGGTSQETQYF.

In its sample, this clone is medium-sized. This chain joins TRBV5-5 and TRBJ1-2; D is possibly TRBD1 (6 bases). V lost 2 bases and J lost 5, with 19 bases in between. CDR3 length equals 16 residues. Germline CDR1 and CDR2: SGHKS and YYEKEE (reference sequence). CDR3 sequence: CASSFYSPHRAYGYTF. The DNA for the CDR3 is TGTGCCAGCAGCTTTTACAGTCCCCACAGGGCTTATGGCTACACCTTC. The entire variable domain, with the rest obtained from reference TRBV5-5 and TRBJ1-2, is as follows: DAGVTQSPTHLIKTRGQQVTLRCSPISGHKSVSWYQQVLGQGPQFIFQYYEKEERGRGNFPDRFSARQFPNYSSELNVNALLLGDSALYLCASSFYSPHRAYGYTFGSGTRLTVV.

This clone was counted only a few times. The CDR3 DNA reads TGTGCCTGCTCACAAAGGGATACGCAGTATTTT. Its protein is CACSQRDTQYF. J is TRBJ2-3 and V is TRBV30; D not resolved. V lost 6 bases and J lost 6, with 10 bases in between. Looked up from germline, CDR1 is GTSNPN and CDR2 is SVGIG (reference sequence). This CDR3 is 11 amino acids long.

CDR3 nucleotide sequence: TGTGCCAGCAGCTTAGGAGGGTTTCCCCAAAATCAGCCCCAGCATTTT. Residues: CASSLGGFPQNQPQHF. This chain connects TRBV7-2 to TRBJ1-5; no clear D gene. The CDR3 consists of 16 residues. The V gene lost 1 base and the J gene lost 4 bases, with 14 bases spanning the gap. Germline-derived CDR1 and CDR2 are SGHTA and FQGNSA.

This clone was seen only once. The chain combines TRBV2 with TRBJ2-5; D gene ambiguous. The germline V gene encodes CDR1 SNHLY and CDR2 FYNNEI. V was trimmed by 3 bases and J by 5 bases, leaving 7 bases between them. CDR3 length: 12 residues. CDR3 sequence reads: CASSDAWETQYF. CDR3 coding DNA: TGTGCCAGCAGTGATGCCTGGGAGACCCAGTACTTC.

The chain employs TRBV6-1 and TRBJ1-6; 7 bases agree with TRBD1. Germline V gene lookup returns CDR1 MNHNS and CDR2 SASEGT. The V and J ends lost 2 bases and 7 bases, in that order; junction bases with no gene match: 5. The CDR3 runs to 15 residues. The CDR3 loop reads CASSEIGTANSPLHF. The CDR3 DNA reads TGTGCCAGCAGTGAAATTGGGACAGCCAATTCACCCCTCCACTTT.

The chain joins TRBV29-1 to TRBJ2-3; TRBD2 agrees at 8 bases. CDR1 and CDR2 (germline): SQVTM, ANQGSEA. The CDR3 is 14 residues long. Trimming at V came to 3 bases and at J to 2 bases, leaving 4 bases not matched to a gene. CDR3 bases: TGCAGCGTTGATGGCGGGGGGAACACAGATACGCAGTATTTT. Protein product: CSVDGGGNTDTQYF.

The CDR3 DNA reads TGCGCCAGCAGCTTAAGCGAATCCTCCCTCAATGAGCAGTTCTTC. This codes for CASSLSESSLNEQFF. V gene TRBV5-1 combines with J gene TRBJ2-1; D is ambiguous. Germline loops: CDR1 SGHRS, CDR2 YFSETQ. Trimming shortened V by 2 bases and J by 6 bases, and 15 bases separated the two germline ends. This CDR3 has 15 amino acids.

This chain links TRBV9 with TRBJ2-7; D is ambiguous. The germline gives CDR1 SGDLS, CDR2 YYNGEE. V shed 4 bases and J shed 3 bases, with 8 bases lying between them. CDR3 length equals 12 residues. CDR3 bases: TGTGCCAGCAGCCCGGACGGCTACGAGCAGTACTTC. Translation: CASSPDGYEQYF.

This clone has only a few counts. One end of the junction does not line up with germline, which may come from a read error. Other DNA sequences of this sample code for an identical CDR3. This rearrangement joins TRBV29-1 to TRBJ2-5; TRBD2 aligns across 12 bases. Germline V CDR1 and CDR2: SQVTM, ANQGSEA. CDR3 length: 19 residues. In nucleotides, the CDR3 is TGCCGCGTTGCCGGGGTGGGCACTAGCGGGGGGACCAGCCAAGAGACCCAGTACTTC. This sequence encodes CRVAGVGTSGGTSQETQYF.

The chain couples TRBV14 to TRBJ1-1; D uncertain. CDR3 size: 16 residues. Germline CDR1 is SGHDN and CDR2 is FVKESK. Trimming took off 0 bases at V and 0 bases at J, with 11 bases between the two ends. CDR3 in amino acids: CASSQDLGGMNTEAFF. DNA for the CDR3: TGTGCCAGCAGCCAAGATTTGGGAGGCATGAACACTGAAGCTTTCTTT. The entire variable domain, with the rest obtained from reference TRBV14 and TRBJ1-1, is as follows: EAGVTQFPSHSVIEKGQTVTLRCDPISGHDNLYWYRRVMGKEIKFLLHFVKESKQDESGMPNNRFLAERTGGTYSTLKVQPAELEDSGVYFCASSQDLGGMNTEAFFGQGTRLTVV.

Written as DNA, the CDR3 is TGTGCCAGCAGCTTTGGGGGGATCACAGATACGCAGTATTTT. Its translation: CASSFGGITDTQYF. The rearrangement links TRBV11-2 to TRBJ2-3; D may be TRBD2 (6 bases). This CDR3 contains 14 residues. Germline V gene sequence: CDR1 SGHAT, CDR2 FQNNGV. Trimming left V 3 bases short and J 2 bases short, with 9 bases between.

The chain joins TRBV12-5 to TRBJ2-1; 7 bases are shared with TRBD2. The V gene's germline CDR1 is LGHNT and CDR2 FRNRAP. The CDR3 covers 18 residues. V shed 0 bases, J shed 3 bases, and the junction held 11 bases outside the gene matches. CDR3 nucleotide sequence: TGTGCTAGTGGTTTGGTAGCCCGGGGGGAAGACCTCTACAATGAGCAGTTCTTC. This sequence encodes CASGLVARGEDLYNEQFF.

The sample holds a few counts of this clone. The chain joins TRBV28 to TRBJ1-5; 7 bases agree with TRBD1. Germline trimming cut 4 bases from V and 2 bases from J; bases unmatched to any gene: 8. From germline, CDR1 is MDHEN and CDR2 SYDVKM. The CDR3 runs to 16 residues. The CDR3 is CASSWSGGGGNQPQHF. The CDR3 bases are TGTGCCAGCAGTTGGTCAGGGGGAGGCGGCAATCAGCCCCAGCATTTT.

V and J are TRBV14 and TRBJ2-7; D may be TRBD1 (5 bases). Germline V gene data show CDR1 as SGHDN and CDR2 as FVKESK. The CDR3 is 13 amino acids. Trimming left V 4 bases short and J 5 bases short, with 12 bases between. The CDR3 spells CASSRGWGHEQYF. The CDR3, as DNA: TGTGCCAGCAGCCGTGGATGGGGCCACGAGCAGTACTTC.

The chain carries TRBV2 and TRBJ2-3; D might be TRBD2 (6 bases). V was clipped by 5 bases and J by 11 bases, with 14 bases between them. Germline V lookup: CDR1 SNHLY, CDR2 FYNNEI. The CDR3 is 12 residues long. The CDR3 sequence is CASSLTSPGQYF. The CDR3 DNA is TGTGCCAGCAGTTTGACTAGTCCGGGGCAGTATTTT.

This chain connects TRBV18 to TRBJ2-1, with 9 positions matching TRBD1. V gave up 6 bases and J gave up 2 bases; unmatched junction bases: 2. Germline assignment: CDR1 KGHSH and CDR2 LQKENI. CDR3 length equals 14 residues. In DNA form, the CDR3 reads TGTGCCAGCTCGGGACAGGGCACCTACAATGAGCAGTTCTTC. Its translation is CASSGQGTYNEQFF.

V and J are TRBV18 and TRBJ2-1; D may be TRBD2 (5 bases). The CDR3 extends over 15 amino acids. The germline CDR1 and CDR2 sequences are KGHSH and LQKENI. Trimming removed 0 bases from V and 3 bases from J, with 9 bases in between. The CDR3 spells CASSPPPGIYNEQFF. As DNA, the CDR3 is TGTGCCAGCTCACCACCACCCGGGATCTACAATGAGCAGTTCTTC. The complete variable domain, with remaining parts taken from reference TRBV18 and TRBJ2-1, reads NAGVMQNPRHLVRRRGQEARLRCSPMKGHSHVYWYRQLPEEGLKFMVYLQKENIIDESGMPKERFSAEFPKEGPSILRIQQVVRGDSAAYFCASSPPPGIYNEQFFGPGTRLTVL.

The chain uses TRBV7-9 and TRBJ2-7, with D possibly TRBD2 on 6 matching bases. Germline assignment: CDR1 SEHNR and CDR2 FQNEAQ (reference sequence). There are 13 residues in the CDR3. V lost 6 bases and J lost 0, with 9 bases in between. CDR3 region: CASRGRSSYEQYF. Written as DNA, the CDR3 is TGTGCCAGCAGGGGGAGGAGCTCCTACGAGCAGTACTTC.

This clone is a singleton in its sample. V and J are TRBV7-9 and TRBJ2-5; 13 bases align to TRBD2. CDR3 length equals 17 residues. Germline CDR1 is SEHNR and CDR2 is FQNEAQ (reference sequence). With V trimmed by 3 bases and J by 5 bases, 9 bases remained unmatched. This chain's CDR3 is CASSLRLAGGGKETQYF. The CDR3 nucleotides read TGTGCCAGCAGCTTGAGACTAGCGGGGGGTGGAAAGGAGACCCAGTACTTC.

This clone was observed a single time. CDR3 in amino acids: CAWSQGTTAHNSPLHF. The CDR3 nucleotides are TGTGCCTGGAGCCAGGGGACTACGGCTCATAATTCACCCCTCCACTTT. The V and J genes are TRBV30 and TRBJ1-6; tentatively, D is TRBD1 (6 bases). V was clipped by 3 bases and J by 5 bases, with 17 bases between them. From germline, CDR1 is GTSNPN and CDR2 SVGIG (reference sequence). The CDR3 is 16 amino acids.

The chain links TRBV18 to TRBJ1-6; D is possibly TRBD1 (5 bases). V lost 8 bases and J 5 bases, leaving 13 bases between the germline ends. There are 14 residues in the CDR3. Germline V gene sequence: CDR1 KGHSH, CDR2 LQKENI. The CDR3 DNA sequence: TGTGCCAGCACGCCCAAGGGGAATAATTCACCCCTCCACTTT. Translated, it gives CASTPKGNNSPLHF.